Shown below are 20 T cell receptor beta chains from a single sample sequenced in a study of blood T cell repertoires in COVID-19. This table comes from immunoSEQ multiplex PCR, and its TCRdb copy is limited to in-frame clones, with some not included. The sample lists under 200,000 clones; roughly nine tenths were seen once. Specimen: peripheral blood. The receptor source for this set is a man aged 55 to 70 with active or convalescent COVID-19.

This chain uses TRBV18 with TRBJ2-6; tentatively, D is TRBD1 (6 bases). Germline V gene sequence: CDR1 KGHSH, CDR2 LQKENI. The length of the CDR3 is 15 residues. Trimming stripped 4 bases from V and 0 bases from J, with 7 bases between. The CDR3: CASSLGGSGANVLTF. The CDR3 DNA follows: TGTGCCAGCTCACTAGGGGGCTCTGGGGCCAACGTCCTGACTTTC.

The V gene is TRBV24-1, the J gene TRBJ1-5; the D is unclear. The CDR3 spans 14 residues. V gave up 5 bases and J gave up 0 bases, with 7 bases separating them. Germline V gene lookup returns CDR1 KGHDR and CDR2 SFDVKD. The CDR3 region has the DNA TGTGCCACCAGTGCCGGAGATAGCAATCAGCCCCAGCATTTT. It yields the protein CATSAGDSNQPQHF.

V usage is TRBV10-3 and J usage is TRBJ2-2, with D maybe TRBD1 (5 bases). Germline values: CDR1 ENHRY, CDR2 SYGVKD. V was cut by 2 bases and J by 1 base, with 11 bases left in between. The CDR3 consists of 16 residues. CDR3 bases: TGTGCCATCAGTGAGAGCAGGGCCCAGAACACCGGGGAGCTGTTTTTT. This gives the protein CAISESRAQNTGELFF.

Here the CDR3 reads CASSFTGGRNEKLFF. Written as DNA, the CDR3 is TGCGCCAGCAGTTTTACAGGGGGCAGGAATGAAAAACTGTTTTTT. This chain joins TRBV5-1 and TRBJ1-4, with 9 bases fitting TRBD1. The germline gives CDR1 SGHRS, CDR2 YFSETQ. CDR3 length equals 15 residues. Unmatched junction bases numbered 7, after V lost 5 bases and J lost 5 bases.

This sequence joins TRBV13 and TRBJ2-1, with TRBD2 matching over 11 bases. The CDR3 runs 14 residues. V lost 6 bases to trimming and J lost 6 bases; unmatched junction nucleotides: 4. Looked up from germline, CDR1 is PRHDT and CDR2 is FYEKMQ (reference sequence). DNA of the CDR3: TGTGCCAGCAGTCTGACTAGCGGGGTCAATGAGCAGTTCTTC. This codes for CASSLTSGVNEQFF.

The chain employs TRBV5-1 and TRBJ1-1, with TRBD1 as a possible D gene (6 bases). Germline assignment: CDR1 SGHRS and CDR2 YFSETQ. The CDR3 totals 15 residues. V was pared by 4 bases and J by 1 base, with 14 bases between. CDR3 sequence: CASSPNPTGNTEAFF. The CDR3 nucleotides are TGCGCCAGCAGCCCCAACCCGACAGGGAACACTGAAGCTTTCTTT. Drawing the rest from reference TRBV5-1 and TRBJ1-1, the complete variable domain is KAGVTQTPRYLIKTRGQQVTLSCSPISGHRSVSWYQQTPGQGLQFLFEYFSETQRNKGNFPGRFSGRQFSNSRSEMNVSTLELGDSALYLCASSPNPTGNTEAFFGQGTRLTVV.

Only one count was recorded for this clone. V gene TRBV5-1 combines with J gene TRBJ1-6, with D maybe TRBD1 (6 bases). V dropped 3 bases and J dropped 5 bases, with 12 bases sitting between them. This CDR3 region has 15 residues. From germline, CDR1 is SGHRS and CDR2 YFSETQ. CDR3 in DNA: TGCGCCAGCAGCTCGGGGGGGCTTAATAATTCACCCCTCCACTTT. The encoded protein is CASSSGGLNNSPLHF. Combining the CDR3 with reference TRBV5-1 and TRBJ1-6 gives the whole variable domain KAGVTQTPRYLIKTRGQQVTLSCSPISGHRSVSWYQQTPGQGLQFLFEYFSETQRNKGNFPGRFSGRQFSNSRSEMNVSTLELGDSALYLCASSSGGLNNSPLHFGNGTRLTVT.

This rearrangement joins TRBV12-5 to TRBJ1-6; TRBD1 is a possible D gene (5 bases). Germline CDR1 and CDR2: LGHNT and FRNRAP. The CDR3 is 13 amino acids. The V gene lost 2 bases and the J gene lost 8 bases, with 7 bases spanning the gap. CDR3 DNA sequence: TGTGCTAGTGGTTTGAGGGACTATTCACCCCTCCACTTT. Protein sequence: CASGLRDYSPLHF.

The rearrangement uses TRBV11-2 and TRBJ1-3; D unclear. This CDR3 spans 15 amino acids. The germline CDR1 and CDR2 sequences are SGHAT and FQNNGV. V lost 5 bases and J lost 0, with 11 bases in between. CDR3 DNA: TGTGCCAGCAGCCTACCTGGGAGCTCTGGAAACACCATATATTTT. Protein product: CASSLPGSSGNTIYF.

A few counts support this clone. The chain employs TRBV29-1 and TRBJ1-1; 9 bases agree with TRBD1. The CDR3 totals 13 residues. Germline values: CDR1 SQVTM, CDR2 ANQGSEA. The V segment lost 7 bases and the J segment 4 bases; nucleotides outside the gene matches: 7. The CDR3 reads CSARTGVGTEAFF. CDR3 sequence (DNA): TGCAGCGCCCGGACAGGGGTGGGCACTGAAGCTTTCTTT.

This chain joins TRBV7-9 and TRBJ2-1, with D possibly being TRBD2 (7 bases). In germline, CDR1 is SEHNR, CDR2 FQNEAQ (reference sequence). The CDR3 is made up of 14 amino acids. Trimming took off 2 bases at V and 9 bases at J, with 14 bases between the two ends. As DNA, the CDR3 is TGTGCCAGCAGCTTAACAGGGAGGGTGGTTGAGCAGTTCTTC. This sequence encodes CASSLTGRVVEQFF. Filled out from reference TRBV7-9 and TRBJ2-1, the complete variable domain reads DTGVSQNPRHKITKRGQNVTFRCDPISEHNRLYWYRQTLGQGPEFLTYFQNEAQLEKSRLLSDRFSAERPKGSFSTLEIQRTEQGDSAMYLCASSLTGRVVEQFFGPGTRLTVL.

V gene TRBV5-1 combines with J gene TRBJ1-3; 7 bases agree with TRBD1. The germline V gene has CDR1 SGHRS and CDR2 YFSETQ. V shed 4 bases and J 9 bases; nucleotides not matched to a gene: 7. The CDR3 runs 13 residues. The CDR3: CASSHGQEGTIYF. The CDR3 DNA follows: TGCGCCAGCAGCCATGGACAGGAGGGCACCATATATTTT. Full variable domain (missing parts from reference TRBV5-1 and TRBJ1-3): KAGVTQTPRYLIKTRGQQVTLSCSPISGHRSVSWYQQTPGQGLQFLFEYFSETQRNKGNFPGRFSGRQFSNSRSEMNVSTLELGDSALYLCASSHGQEGTIYFGEGSWLTVV.

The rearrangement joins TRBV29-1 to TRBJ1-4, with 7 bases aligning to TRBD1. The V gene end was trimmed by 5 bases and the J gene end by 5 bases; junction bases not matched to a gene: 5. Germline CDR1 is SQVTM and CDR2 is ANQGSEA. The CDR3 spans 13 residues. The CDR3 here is CSVRDSVNEKLFF. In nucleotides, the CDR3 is TGCAGCGTTAGGGACAGCGTAAATGAAAAACTGTTTTTT.

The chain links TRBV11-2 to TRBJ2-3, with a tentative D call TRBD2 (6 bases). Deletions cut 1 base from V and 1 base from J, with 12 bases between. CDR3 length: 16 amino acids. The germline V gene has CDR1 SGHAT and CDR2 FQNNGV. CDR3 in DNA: TGTGCCAGCAGCTTAGCTGGGGCTAGCGGCACAGATACGCAGTATTTT. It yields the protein CASSLAGASGTDTQYF.

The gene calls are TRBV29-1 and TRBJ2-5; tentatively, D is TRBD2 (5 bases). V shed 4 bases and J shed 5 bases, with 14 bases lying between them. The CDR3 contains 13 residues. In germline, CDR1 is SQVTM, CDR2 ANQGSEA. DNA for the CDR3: TGCAGCGTTGGATTGGTACGGGGTGAGACCCAGTACTTC. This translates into CSVGLVRGETQYF.

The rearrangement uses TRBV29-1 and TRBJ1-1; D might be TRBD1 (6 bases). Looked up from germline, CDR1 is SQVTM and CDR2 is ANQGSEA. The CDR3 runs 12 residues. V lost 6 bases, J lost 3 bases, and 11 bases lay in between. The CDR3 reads CSVRSGDTEAFF. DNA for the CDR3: TGCAGCGTCCGATCAGGGGACACTGAAGCTTTCTTT.

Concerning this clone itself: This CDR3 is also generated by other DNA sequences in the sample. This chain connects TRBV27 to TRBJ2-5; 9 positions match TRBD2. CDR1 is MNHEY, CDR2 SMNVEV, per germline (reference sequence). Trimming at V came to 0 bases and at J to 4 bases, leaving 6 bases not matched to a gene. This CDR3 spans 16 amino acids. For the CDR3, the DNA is TGTGCCAGCAGTTTATCGGCCGCGGGGGGGGGAGAGACCCAGTACTTC. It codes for CASSLSAAGGGETQYF.

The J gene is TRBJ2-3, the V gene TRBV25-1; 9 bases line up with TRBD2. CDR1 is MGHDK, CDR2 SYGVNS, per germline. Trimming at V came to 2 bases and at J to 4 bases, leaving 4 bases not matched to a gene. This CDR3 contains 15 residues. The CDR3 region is CASSEGPSGADTQYF. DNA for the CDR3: TGTGCCAGCAGTGAAGGTCCTAGCGGGGCAGATACGCAGTATTTT.

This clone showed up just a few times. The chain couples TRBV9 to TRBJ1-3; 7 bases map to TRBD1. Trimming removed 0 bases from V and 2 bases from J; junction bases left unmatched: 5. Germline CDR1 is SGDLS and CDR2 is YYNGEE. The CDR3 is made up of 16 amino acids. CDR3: CASSVAAGGTGNTIYF. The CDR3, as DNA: TGTGCCAGCAGCGTAGCTGCAGGGGGGACTGGAAACACCATATATTTT.

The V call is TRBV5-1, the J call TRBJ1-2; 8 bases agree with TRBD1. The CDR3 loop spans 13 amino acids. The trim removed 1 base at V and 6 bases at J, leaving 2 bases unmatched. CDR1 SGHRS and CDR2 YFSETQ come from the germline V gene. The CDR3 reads CASSLTTGDGYTF. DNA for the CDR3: TGCGCCAGCAGCTTGACGACAGGGGATGGCTACACCTTC.